This TCR beta chain was retrieved from a study of shared clonotypes between healthy human individuals (dated by TCRdb to the early 2020s). As for the study more broadly: Two women and a few men aged 18 to 49 years were included in the cohort. For each donor, CD4 naive and CD4 memory were each given three plates, CD8 naive was given two plates, and CD8 memory was given one plate. Blood TCR repertoires of roughly five healthy adults were deeply sequenced to estimate repertoire size and the extent of clonotype sharing between individuals. To increase sequencing depth and limit assay-specific biases, different laboratories used diverse techniques to prepare libraries and sequence TCR repertoires. Between about 0.85 and 10 billion PBMCs per donor were obtained by leukapheresis.

Per the germline V gene, SQVTM is the CDR1 and ANQGSEA is the CDR2. The CDR3 measures 13 amino acids from cysteine to phenylalanine. Only the CDR3 part of the read is kept: 39 bases, read in frame from the first base. V has 5 bases trimmed and J has 1 base trimmed; junction bases matching no gene number 1. The donors were healthy, HIV-negative adults with no recently reported acute infections or vaccinations. All donors were Caucasian adults living in Nashville, Tennessee, USA. CD4+ T cells were enriched through magnetic negative selection, after which naive cells were positively selected on CD45RA and the remaining negative fraction served as the memory subset. Blood was obtained by leukapheresis, after which PBMCs were separated by Ficoll-Histopaque density gradient centrifugation and cryopreserved in liquid nitrogen vapor phase. Analytical flow cytometry was used to check the purity and quantity of every magnetically sorted T cell population. Genomic DNA was isolated from each sorted fraction and quantified by UV absorbance on a Nanodrop 2000c.

As for this clone: Its target antigen remains unknown. No base-level quality is on record; no much larger clone is a single base apart.

TCR CDR3 regions were amplified from genomic DNA by multiplex PCR using the deep immunoSEQ assay. Extracted genomic DNA from each cell subset was spread evenly across all wells of several immunoSEQ 96-well plates, with each plate serving as a replicate. For sorted subsets, each replicate PCR was loaded with 150 to 250 ng genomic DNA, equivalent to 25,000 to 35,000 T cell genomes. Purified libraries were quantified with a Qubit 3.0 fluorometer, sized on a Bioanalyzer 2100, and re-quantified with the KAPA Library Quantification kit. Every immunoSEQ 96-well plate was sequenced on a separate single-read 150-cycle Illumina NextSeq 550 flow cell. The paper's processing steps were these. Because only junctional sequences without quality scores were contained in the immunoSEQ output, filtering matching that applied to full-length reads could not be performed. Sequences were annotated with PyIR, a Python wrapper for IgBLAST v1.9, using IMGT germline references to assign V/J genes and CDR3. Reads with weak V/J assignments (E-value above 1e-6), missing CDR3, stop codons, out-of-frame junctions, or ambiguous translated residues were removed. V3J clonotypes were defined as sequences sharing an identical inferred V gene, J gene, and CDR3 amino acid sequence. To compute the percentage overlap between repertoires, the number of shared unique clonotypes was divided by the size of the smaller repertoire. Richness of each repertoire was evaluated using RTK rarefaction, the Chao1 estimator, and Recon v2.1 estimates of unobserved clonotypes. OLGA was used to compute generation probabilities for all TCRbeta clonotypes that the gDNA method yielded from a few donors. TCRdb obtained this table from immuneACCESS and retained in-frame rearrangements with V and J assigned. These tables miss some clones; where compared with another copy, unresolved V genes account for less than half of the shortfall, and the remainder is unexplained. V and J calls and clone size are given by that table; D and trimming were obtained from the DNA. The sample includes 2 million to 2.5 million clones, with 80% to 95% observed a single time. About 0.39% of the sample is held by the ten biggest clonotypes.

General study outcomes and caveats: When a handful of donors were compared, the shared fraction of clonotypes was approximately 5% for naive CD4, more than 3% for naive CD8, 2.3% for memory CD4, and 0.4% for memory CD8. Higher generation probabilities were observed for clonotypes shared by all four sorted-subset donors than for non-shared clonotypes. Sampling was restricted to blood, and TCR repertoires in tissues likely differ from the TCR repertoires found in blood. Because the study included only a small number of donors, the genetic and exposure-history diversity represented was limited. Pairwise subsampling led to the expectation that sequencing depth would affect the degree of clonotype sharing among donors. Even with the large sequencing depth, rarefaction of the sorted-subset datasets indicated that sequencing was incomplete. Naive subsets generally had larger estimated clonotype richness than memory subsets.

The sequencing sample was made of naive CD4+ T cells from PBMCs. The intended sense of this specimen's cell subset or site label: CD45RA+ positively selected. Here the chain combines TRBV29-1 and TRBJ1-5, and TRBD1 aligns with 8 junction nucleotides. The clonotype comes from a man younger than 30 in good health. Some clones in this sample may be carry-over from other donors' samples. The encoded CDR3 is CSVRQGSNQPQHF. The DNA sequence is as follows: TGCAGCGTTCGACAGGGGAGCAATCAGCCCCAGCATTTT.